Below are 15 T cell receptor beta chains sequenced from a single sample in a study of vaccination and CD4 T cells after COVID-19. Sequence data for DNA of cultured CD4+ T cells were generated by the Oncomine TCR Beta short-read assay. TCRdb independently ran MiXCR on the PCR reads; one entry per CDR3 protein. The table shows about 15,000 distinct CDR3 sequences, with roughly 50% occurring only once. Indicated treatment: approximately nine-day PBMC culture with coronavirus spike peptide pools or control peptides (ViraFEST assay). Their antigens are not known. The sample consisted of CD4+ T cells from blood, cultured in vitro, taken before SARS-CoV-2 vaccination. The receptors originated from a human donor who had recovered from COVID-19.

There are a few counts of this clonotype. The chain couples TRBV20-1 to TRBJ1-2, with a possible D match to TRBD1 (5 bases). The CDR3 extends over 14 amino acids. Germline CDR1 reads DFQATT; CDR2 reads SNEGSKA (reference sequence). The V end lost 1 base, the J end lost 4 bases, and 13 bases lay between the germline ends. CDR3 bases: TGCAGTGCTAGAGGGGGCGAGTTTCCCTATGGCTACACCTTC. This sequence encodes CSARGGEFPYGYTF.

The J gene is TRBJ2-5, the V gene TRBV10-1; the match to TRBD2 covers 9 bases. The CDR3 spans 15 residues. Germline V CDR1 and CDR2: WNHNN, SYGVQD (reference sequence). Losses at the gene ends were 0 bases for V and 5 bases for J; bases not matched to a gene: 4. CDR3 nucleotide sequence: TGCGCCAGCAGTGAGTCTAGCGGGAGAGCGGAGACCCAGTACTTC. Its protein product is CASSESSGRAETQYF.

The chain couples TRBV11-3 to TRBJ2-3, with no clear D. V was cut by 5 bases and J by 0 bases, with 3 bases left in between. Germline lookup yields CDR1 SGHNT and CDR2 YENEEA. The CDR3 consists of 12 residues. The CDR3 bases are TGTGCCAGCAGCGAGAGCACAGATACGCAGTATTTT. It codes for CASSESTDTQYF.

This clonotype has more than one count but fewer than ten. The V and J genes are TRBV28 and TRBJ1-1; maybe TRBD1 (5 bases). With 4 bases removed from V and 6 bases from J, the gap between germline ends came to 12 bases. Per germline, CDR1 MDHEN and CDR2 SYDVKM. CDR3 size: 13 residues. The CDR3 DNA reads as TGTGCCAGCAGTTCCTCAGGGACGGCTGAAGCTTTCTTT. Protein sequence: CASSSSGTAEAFF.

This clonotype was detected only a few times. The V and J genes are TRBV20-1 and TRBJ2-7; D perhaps matches TRBD1 (5 bases). The germline V gene has CDR1 DFQATT and CDR2 SNEGSKA (reference sequence). The V and J ends lost 8 bases and 4 bases respectively, with 15 bases between them. This CDR3 spans 12 amino acids. The CDR3 DNA sequence: TGCAGTATAGTACTTGGGGCATACGAGCAGTACTTC. Its protein product is CSIVLGAYEQYF.

A few counts support this clonotype. The chain is built from TRBV20-1 and TRBJ1-5; D not certain. V was clipped by 0 bases and J by 0 bases, with 9 bases between them. Looked up from germline, CDR1 is DFQATT and CDR2 is SNEGSKA (reference sequence). The CDR3 has 15 amino acids. CDR3 amino acids: CSARDLANSNQPQHF. Here the CDR3 DNA reads TGCAGTGCTAGAGACTTAGCTAATAGCAATCAGCCCCAGCATTTT.

This clonotype was seen more than once but under ten times. The V call is TRBV20-1, the J call TRBJ2-5; 8 nucleotides line up with TRBD2. The CDR3 is made up of 16 amino acids. Germline values: CDR1 DFQATT, CDR2 SNEGSKA (reference sequence). V shed 1 base and J 5 bases; nucleotides not matched to a gene: 12. The DNA of the CDR3 is TGCAGTGCTAGAGCTCGGGGGGGCCGATGGACGGAGACCCAGTACTTC. Amino acids: CSARARGGRWTETQYF.

This clonotype was observed a handful of times. V gene TRBV11-3 combines with J gene TRBJ1-2; D is ambiguous. CDR3 length equals 12 residues. The germline V and J ends were trimmed by 5 bases and 4 bases, with 8 bases remaining between them. CDR1 and CDR2 (germline): SGHNT, YENEEA. The CDR3 nucleotides read TGTGCCAGCAGCCGAGGAATCTATGGCTACACCTTC. This codes for CASSRGIYGYTF.

V is TRBV20-1 and J is TRBJ1-4, with 10 nucleotides matching TRBD1. CDR1 DFQATT and CDR2 SNEGSKA come from the germline V gene (reference sequence). The CDR3 contains 14 residues. The V gene end was trimmed by 2 bases and the J gene end by 6 bases; junction bases not matched to a gene: 3. In nucleotides, the CDR3 is TGCAGTGCTAGATCAGGACAGGGGGATGAAAAACTGTTTTTT. Translated, it gives CSARSGQGDEKLFF.

The rearrangement uses TRBV20-1 and TRBJ2-2; 8 nucleotides line up with TRBD1. The CDR3 extends over 13 amino acids. The ends lost 6 bases at V and 5 bases at J; junction bases unmatched: 5. Germline V gene lookup returns CDR1 DFQATT and CDR2 SNEGSKA (reference sequence). The CDR3 loop reads CSARTGKTGELFF. CDR3 sequence (DNA): TGCAGTGCGAGGACAGGGAAGACCGGGGAGCTGTTTTTT.

V is TRBV6-1 and J is TRBJ1-2, with D maybe TRBD1 (6 bases). CDR1 and CDR2 from the germline V gene are MNHNS and SASEGT. The CDR3 is made up of 13 amino acids. The germline V and J ends were trimmed by 6 bases and 7 bases, with 15 bases remaining between them. CDR3 sequence (DNA): TGTGCCAGCAGAAACCCGGTCAGGGGTGGCTACACCTTC. This codes for CASRNPVRGGYTF.

In this sample, this clonotype turned up once. The chain recombines TRBV20-1 with TRBJ2-5; D call uncertain. This CDR3 is 15 amino acids long. With 2 bases removed from V and 2 bases from J, the gap between germline ends came to 15 bases. In germline, CDR1 is DFQATT, CDR2 SNEGSKA (reference sequence). CDR3 sequence reads: CSARTRSLPQETQYF. The CDR3 DNA reads TGCAGTGCTAGAACCCGAAGTCTCCCACAAGAGACCCAGTACTTC.

CDR3 nucleotides: TGTGCCAGCAGTCACCGGGGGGGTCTCTTAAAGGGTAACTATGGCTACACCTTC. The encoded protein is CASSHRGGLLKGNYGYTF. This chain connects TRBV6-1 to TRBJ1-2, with a possible D match to TRBD1 (5 bases). V gave up 5 bases and J gave up 1 base, with 23 bases separating them. Per germline, CDR1 MNHNS and CDR2 SASEGT. This CDR3 is built from 18 residues.

This sequence joins TRBV6-1 and TRBJ2-7; 9 bases match TRBD1. The CDR3 sequence is 17 residues long. Germline V lookup: CDR1 MNHNS, CDR2 SASEGT. J gave up 0 bases and V 5 bases, and 11 bases lay outside the gene matches. CDR3 sequence (DNA): TGTGCCAGCAGTCCATGGACAGGGGAGCCCTACTCCTACGAGCAGTACTTC. Its protein is CASSPWTGEPYSYEQYF.

V gene TRBV6-5 combines with J gene TRBJ2-3, with TRBD2 matching over 9 bases. The CDR3 has 15 amino acids. The junction had 7 bases not matched to a gene; V was cut back by 4 bases and J by 5 bases. Germline assignment: CDR1 MNHEY and CDR2 SVGAGI. CDR3 sequence reads: CASSSPSGEVDTQYF. In DNA, the CDR3 is TGTGCCAGCAGTTCCCCTAGCGGGGAGGTAGATACGCAGTATTTT.